This entry lists 11 T cell receptor beta chains sequenced from one sample in a study of T cell changes during pregnancy in multiple sclerosis. Using immunoSEQ multiplex PCR, the repertoire was profiled, and TCRdb retains in-frame clones only, with some absent. The table has 49,000 or so clones, 85% to 95% seen once. The starting material was CD8+ T cells from peripheral blood mononuclear cells, obtained before pregnancy. Source of these receptors: a female donor with multiple sclerosis, enrolled in a pregnancy study.

V gene TRBV27 combines with J gene TRBJ2-1; 9 positions agree with TRBD2. This CDR3 is built from 15 residues. V lost 5 bases, J lost 5 bases, and 7 bases stayed unmatched. Looked up from germline, CDR1 is MNHEY and CDR2 is SMNVEV (reference sequence). The DNA for the CDR3 is TGTGCCAGCAGTCGCGGGACTAGCACTAACAATGAGCAGTTCTTC. Translation: CASSRGTSTNNEQFF.

CDR3 nucleotides: TGTGCCAGCAGCGGACTAGCGGGAGGGGGTAATGAGCAGTTCTTC. Residues: CASSGLAGGGNEQFF. The chain uses TRBV28 and TRBJ2-1; 15 nucleotides agree with TRBD2. Germline CDR1 reads MDHEN; CDR2 reads SYDVKM. V gave up 6 bases and J gave up 7 bases; unmatched junction bases: 4. This CDR3 is 15 amino acids long.

This chain joins TRBV9 and TRBJ1-3, with D possibly TRBD1 on 5 matching bases. The V gene's germline CDR1 is SGDLS and CDR2 YYNGEE. V was shortened by 2 bases and J by 1 base, with 10 bases between the two germline ends. The CDR3 spans 15 residues. This CDR3 is CASSVAQGSGNTIYF. The CDR3 region has the DNA TGTGCCAGCAGCGTGGCGCAGGGATCTGGAAACACCATATATTTT.

The chain combines TRBV5-4 with TRBJ1-2; D ambiguous. Trimming removed 4 bases at V and 2 bases at J, with 12 bases between. This CDR3 has 14 residues. Germline V gene lookup returns CDR1 SGHNT and CDR2 YYREEE (reference sequence). The CDR3 nucleotides read TGTGCCAGCAGCACATACAGCGGAAACTATGGCTACACCTTC. As protein: CASSTYSGNYGYTF.

The chain combines TRBV5-4 with TRBJ2-3; TRBD2 agrees at 7 bases. This CDR3 has 15 residues. In germline, CDR1 is SGHNT, CDR2 YYREEE (reference sequence). Trimming cost V 1 base and J 6 bases; bases outside gene matches: 8. This CDR3 reads CASSLKREKGDTQYF. For the CDR3, the DNA is TGTGCCAGCAGCTTGAAGCGGGAAAAGGGGGATACGCAGTATTTT.

The V and J genes are TRBV28 and TRBJ2-7; D possibly corresponds to TRBD2 (6 bases). The V and J ends lost 5 bases and 2 bases respectively, with 19 bases between them. The CDR3 runs 16 residues. Germline-derived CDR1 and CDR2 are MDHEN and SYDVKM. CDR3 DNA sequence: TGTGCCAGCAGTCGTATCACCCTGACTAGTACCTACGAGCAGTACTTC. This codes for CASSRITLTSTYEQYF.

V usage is TRBV19 and J usage is TRBJ2-3, with a tentative D call TRBD1 (6 bases). Germline V gives CDR1 LNHDA, CDR2 SQIVND (reference sequence). The V end was cut by 4 bases, the J end by 4 bases, with 18 bases between. The CDR3 is 16 amino acids. CDR3 amino acids: CASSKKGGNGADTQYF. CDR3 sequence (DNA): TGTGCCAGTAGTAAGAAAGGGGGTAACGGCGCAGATACGCAGTATTTT. Drawing the rest from reference TRBV19 and TRBJ2-3, the complete variable domain is DGGITQSPKYLFRKEGQNVTLSCEQNLNHDAMYWYRQDPGQGLRLIYYSQIVNDFQKGDIAEGYSVSREKKESFPLTVTSAQKNPTAFYLCASSKKGGNGADTQYFGPGTRLTVL.

J is TRBJ2-1 and V is TRBV6-5, with D possibly matching TRBD2 (6 bases). Trimming took 5 bases from V and 0 from J, leaving 11 bases between them. In germline, CDR1 is MNHEY, CDR2 SVGAGI. This CDR3 is 15 amino acids long. CDR3 loop: CASSPGLSSYNEQFF. Here the CDR3 DNA reads TGTGCCAGCAGTCCGGGACTGAGCTCCTACAATGAGCAGTTCTTC.

V usage is TRBV29-1 and J usage is TRBJ1-2, with TRBD1 matching 7 bases. This CDR3 is built from 12 residues. Germline CDR1 is SQVTM and CDR2 is ANQGSEA. Germline trimming cut 3 bases from V and 9 bases from J; bases unmatched to any gene: 7. The DNA for the CDR3 is TGCAGCGTTGACGGGACAGCCAACCGCTACACCTTC. Translated, it gives CSVDGTANRYTF.

The J gene is TRBJ1-1, the V gene TRBV27, with a weak D call TRBD1 (5 bases). V shed 3 bases and J shed 5 bases, with 10 bases lying between them. From germline, CDR1 is MNHEY and CDR2 SMNVEV (reference sequence). The CDR3 is 13 residues long. CDR3 in DNA: TGTGCCAGCAGTTTCTCCGGGACTACTGAAGCTTTCTTT. Translating gives CASSFSGTTEAFF.

The rearrangement links TRBV7-6 to TRBJ2-5, with 8 bases identical to TRBD2. This CDR3 has 15 residues. Germline V lookup: CDR1 SGHVS, CDR2 FNYEAQ. Trimming cost V 5 bases and J 5 bases; bases outside gene matches: 10. The DNA of the CDR3 is TGTGCCAGCAGCCCGCCGGGAGGGCCATGGGAGACCCAGTACTTC. Its translation is CASSPPGGPWETQYF. The entire variable domain, with the rest obtained from reference TRBV7-6 and TRBJ2-5, is as follows: GAGVSQSPRYKVTKRGQDVALRCDPISGHVSLYWYRQALGQGPEFLTYFNYEAQQDKSGLPNDRFSAERPEGSISTLTIQRTEQRDSAMYRCASSPPGGPWETQYFGPGTRLLVL.